This TCR beta chain was found in a study of radiotherapy plus CTLA-4 blockade in lung cancer. Points from the study as a whole: Reports identified early blood T cell clone dynamics, with interferon-beta, as the best response predictor. There was expansion of tumor-derived TCR clones in blood after radiotherapy plus ipilimumab.

Points on this clone: Its antigen is currently unknown.

This table comes from immunoSEQ multiplex PCR, and its TCRdb copy is limited to in-frame clones, with some not included. The table shows 95,000 to 150,000 clones, with around 90% occurring only once. This material consisted of peripheral blood, taken from a patient treated with radiotherapy plus ipilimumab. This TCR was sampled from a human donor with non-small cell lung cancer that progressed on radiotherapy plus ipilimumab.

CDR3 bases: TGTGCCAGCAGCAAAGGGACAGGGGCATCCTACGAGCAGTACTTC. Its protein is CASSKGTGASYEQYF. The rearrangement joins TRBV21-1 to TRBJ2-7; no DNA check was done on the table's D call, TRBD1. TRBV21-1 represents a pseudogene. CDR3 length: 15 residues.